The 20 T cell receptor beta chains presented below share a single source sample, sequenced in a study of molecular identifiers for immune sequencing clone quantification. TCRdb independently ran MiXCR on the PCR reads; one entry per CDR3 protein. This table has under 650,000 distinct CDR3 sequences, nearly 20% appearing once. What was sequenced was naive CD8+ T cells from blood, with Jurkat cell RNA spiked in. Subset here: FACS-sorted CD8+CD4-CCR7+CD45RA+ naive T cells. Source of these receptors: a human donor in good health. Some libraries in this study had Jurkat cell RNA spiked in.

This clonotype was seen a handful of times. V gene TRBV7-9 combines with J gene TRBJ2-7; no clear D gene. Germline loops: CDR1 SEHNR, CDR2 FQNEAQ (reference sequence). Deletions cut 4 bases from V and 6 bases from J, with 16 bases between. This CDR3 is 14 amino acids long. CDR3 sequence reads: CASSSIGPSAEQYF. The CDR3 bases are TGTGCCAGCAGCTCCATCGGCCCCTCTGCCGAGCAGTACTTC. Using reference TRBV7-9 and TRBJ2-7 for the parts outside the CDR3, the full variable domain is DTGVSQNPRHKITKRGQNVTFRCDPISEHNRLYWYRQTLGQGPEFLTYFQNEAQLEKSRLLSDRFSAERPKGSFSTLEIQRTEQGDSAMYLCASSSIGPSAEQYFGPGTRLTVT.

This clonotype was recorded a few times. The chain uses TRBV3-1 and TRBJ1-3; possible D gene TRBD1, 6 bases. There are 17 residues in the CDR3. The germline V gene has CDR1 LGHDT and CDR2 YNNKEL (reference sequence). V was trimmed by 0 bases and J by 0 bases, leaving 12 bases between them. The CDR3 protein is CASSQDRGANSGNTIYF. The CDR3 coding sequence is TGTGCCAGCAGCCAAGACAGGGGCGCCAACTCTGGAAACACCATATATTTT.

This clonotype has more than one count but fewer than ten. This chain uses TRBV6-1 with TRBJ2-7; tentatively, D is TRBD1 (5 bases). V lost 7 bases and J lost 7, with 11 bases in between. Germline values: CDR1 MNHNS, CDR2 SASEGT. This CDR3 is built from 11 residues. CDR3 DNA sequence: TGTGCCAGCATGCAGGGATGGGAGCAGTACTTC. Protein: CASMQGWEQYF.

The rearrangement links TRBV5-8 to TRBJ1-3; no firm D call. V was trimmed by 0 bases and J by 0 bases, leaving 7 bases between them. Germline V lookup: CDR1 SGHTS, CDR2 YDEGEE. The CDR3 extends over 15 amino acids. The CDR3, as DNA: TGTGCCAGCAGCTTGGTGGCCAGCTCTGGAAACACCATATATTTT. The encoded protein is CASSLVASSGNTIYF.

In this sample, this clonotype turned up many times. J is TRBJ2-3 and V is TRBV12-3 or TRBV12-4; TRBD1 is a possible D gene (6 bases). The V end lost 6 bases, the J end lost 4 bases, and 17 bases lay between the germline ends. This CDR3 contains 15 residues. The CDR3 protein is CASSSGDIRADTQYF. CDR3 coding DNA: TGTGCCAGCAGCTCAGGGGACATCCGGGCAGATACGCAGTATTTT.

There are a few counts of this clonotype. With a much larger clone just one base away, this may be a read error. The CDR3 carries no conserved terminal phenylalanine or tryptophan, so it likely arises from a read error. This chain connects TRBV12-3 or TRBV12-4 to TRBJ2-7; TRBD1 agrees at 7 bases. The CDR3 has 13 amino acids. V gave up 5 bases and J gave up 7 bases; unmatched junction bases: 8. The CDR3 protein is CASSLLQGREQYL. The CDR3, as DNA: TGTGCCAGCAGTCTTTTACAGGGGCGGGAGCAGTACCTC.

The sample holds many counts of this clonotype. The chain carries TRBV6-5 and TRBJ2-7; 7 bases fit TRBD2. Germline CDR1 MNHEY, CDR2 SVGAGI. This CDR3 has 15 amino acids. The V gene end was trimmed by 5 bases and the J gene end by 6 bases; junction bases not matched to a gene: 13. The CDR3, as DNA: TGTGCCAGCAGTACCGCGGGTAGGGAGGGCACCGAGCAGTACTTC. Protein product: CASSTAGREGTEQYF.

The table lists this clonotype with many counts. The chain is built from TRBV19 and TRBJ2-1, with D unresolved. In germline, CDR1 is LNHDA, CDR2 SQIVND (reference sequence). V shed 7 bases and J shed 0 bases, with 13 bases lying between them. The CDR3 extends over 15 amino acids. The CDR3 DNA is TGTGCCAGTAACCGCGCCCGTAACTCCTACAATGAGCAGTTCTTC. Amino acids: CASNRARNSYNEQFF. The complete variable domain, with remaining parts taken from reference TRBV19 and TRBJ2-1, reads DGGITQSPKYLFRKEGQNVTLSCEQNLNHDAMYWYRQDPGQGLRLIYYSQIVNDFQKGDIAEGYSVSREKKESFPLTVTSAQKNPTAFYLCASNRARNSYNEQFFGPGTRLTVL.

This clonotype appeared many times. One end of the junction fails to match germline, which may point to a read error. The V call is TRBV27, the J call TRBJ2-7, with 8 nucleotides matching TRBD1. The CDR3 is 15 amino acids. The germline V gene has CDR1 MNHEY and CDR2 SMNVEV (reference sequence). CDR3 DNA sequence: TGCGCCAGCAGCCCGGGACAGGCTAGCTCCTACGAGCAGTACTTC. As protein: CASSPGQASSYEQYF.

This clonotype has a count of ten or more. The chain is built from TRBV7-9 and TRBJ1-4; perhaps TRBD1 as D (5 bases). This CDR3 has 12 residues. Germline V gene sequence: CDR1 SEHNR, CDR2 FQNEAQ (reference sequence). Trimming shortened V by 3 bases and J by 7 bases, and 6 bases separated the two germline ends. CDR3 coding DNA: TGTGCCAGCAGCTTCGGGGGTGAAAAACTGTTTTTT. Translation gives CASSFGGEKLFF. Full variable domain (remainder filled in from reference TRBV7-9 and TRBJ1-4): DTGVSQNPRHKITKRGQNVTFRCDPISEHNRLYWYRQTLGQGPEFLTYFQNEAQLEKSRLLSDRFSAERPKGSFSTLEIQRTEQGDSAMYLCASSFGGEKLFFGSGTQLSVL.

This clonotype has just a few counts. A much larger clone differs by one base, so this may be a read error. The chain combines TRBV7-6 with TRBJ1-3; no definite D call. CDR3 length: 15 amino acids. Germline CDR1 and CDR2: SGHVS and FNYEAQ. CDR3 sequence: CASSLSGNSGSTIYF. As DNA, the CDR3 is TGTGCCAGCAGCTTATCCGGGAACTCTGGAAGCACCATATATTTT.

This clonotype appeared many times. The rearrangement joins TRBV13 to TRBJ2-7; possibly TRBD2 for D (6 bases). Trimming pared 5 bases from V and 5 bases from J, leaving 13 bases between. Per the germline V gene, CDR1 is PRHDT and CDR2 is FYEKMQ (reference sequence). The CDR3 has 13 residues. CDR3: CASSHRGNDEQYF. As DNA, the CDR3 is TGTGCCAGCAGCCACCGGGGGAACGACGAGCAGTACTTC.

The chain recombines TRBV2 with TRBJ2-1; the match to TRBD2 covers 7 bases. With V trimmed by 5 bases and J by 8 bases, 12 bases remained unmatched. Germline V gene lookup returns CDR1 SNHLY and CDR2 FYNNEI. This CDR3 is 15 amino acids long. CDR3 amino acids: CASSRSSLAFDEQFF. CDR3 DNA sequence: TGTGCCAGCAGTCGATCCTCACTAGCGTTCGATGAGCAGTTCTTC.

This clonotype appeared many times. The chain joins TRBV6-1 to TRBJ2-7; 9 bases agree with TRBD1. CDR1 MNHNS and CDR2 SASEGT come from the germline V gene. CDR3 length: 12 residues. V gave up 11 bases and J gave up 6 bases; unmatched junction bases: 8. The DNA for the CDR3 is TGTGCCCTCTGGGGGACAGGGTCCGAGCAGTACTTC. This sequence encodes CALWGTGSEQYF.

This clonotype appeared many times. J is TRBJ2-7 and V is TRBV11-2, with D perhaps TRBD1 (6 bases). Germline V lookup: CDR1 SGHAT, CDR2 FQNNGV. The V and J ends lost 4 bases and 0 bases respectively, with 19 bases between them. This CDR3 has 17 amino acids. The CDR3 nucleotides are TGTGCCAGCAGCTCCCTTCCCGGGACACTGAGCTCCTACGAGCAGTACTTC. This sequence encodes CASSSLPGTLSSYEQYF.

This clonotype was recorded at least ten times. The J gene is TRBJ1-5, the V gene TRBV6-5; possible D gene TRBD1, 6 bases. V gave up 6 bases and J gave up 3 bases, with 15 bases separating them. The CDR3 length is 15 residues. Germline lookup yields CDR1 MNHEY and CDR2 SVGAGI. The CDR3 region is CASSSGEGNNQPQHF. DNA for the CDR3: TGTGCCAGCAGCTCAGGGGAGGGGAACAATCAGCCCCAGCATTTT.

As regards this clonotype: A much bigger clone sits one base away, suggesting this may be a read error. The V gene is TRBV6-2 or TRBV6-3, the J gene TRBJ2-2; either TRBD1 or TRBD2 may fit D (5 bases each). This CDR3 spans 13 amino acids. Germline-derived CDR1 and CDR2 are MNHEY and SVGEGT. Trimming took off 8 bases at V and 7 bases at J, with 14 bases between the two ends. This CDR3 reads CASRGTYDGELFF. The CDR3 coding sequence is TGTGCCAGCCGGGGCACCTATGACGGGGAGCTGTTTTTT.

This clonotype appeared a few times. This chain uses TRBV20-1 with TRBJ2-7; the D is unclear. The CDR3 length is 14 residues. V shed 0 bases and J shed 0 bases, with 9 bases lying between them. The germline gives CDR1 DFQATT, CDR2 SNEGSKA (reference sequence). Here the CDR3 DNA reads TGCAGTGCTAGAGATTATCCGGGCTCCTACGAGCAGTACTTC. It specifies CSARDYPGSYEQYF.

Worth noting for this clonotype: Since a much larger clone is just one base distant, this may be a read error. The V and J genes are TRBV4-1 and TRBJ2-1, with D tentatively TRBD2 (5 bases). V dropped 1 base and J dropped 12 bases, with 13 bases sitting between them. The CDR3 totals 13 residues. Germline V gives CDR1 MGHRA, CDR2 YSYEKL. CDR3 region: CASSQVLGDAQFF. CDR3 coding DNA: TGCGCCAGCAGCCAAGTTCTCGGGGATGCGCAGTTCTTC.

This clonotype showed up many times. The rearrangement joins TRBV6-2 or TRBV6-3 to TRBJ1-5; D gene ambiguous. Trimming cost V 8 bases and J 4 bases, with 12 bases left between them. The germline gives CDR1 MNHEY, CDR2 SVGEGT. The CDR3 extends over 13 amino acids. This chain's CDR3 is CASGQSRNQPQHF. In DNA form, the CDR3 reads TGTGCCAGCGGTCAGAGCAGGAATCAGCCCCAGCATTTT.